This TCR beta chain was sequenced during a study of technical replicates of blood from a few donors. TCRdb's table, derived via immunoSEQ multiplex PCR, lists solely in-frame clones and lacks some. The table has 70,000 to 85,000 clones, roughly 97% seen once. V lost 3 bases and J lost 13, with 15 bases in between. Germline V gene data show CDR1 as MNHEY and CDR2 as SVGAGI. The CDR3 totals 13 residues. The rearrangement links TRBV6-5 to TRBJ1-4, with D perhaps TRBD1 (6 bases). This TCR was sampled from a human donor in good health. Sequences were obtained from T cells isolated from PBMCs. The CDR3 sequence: CASSYQGRTRLFF. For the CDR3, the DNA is TGTGCCAGCAGTTATCAGGGGCGGACACGACTGTTTTTT.